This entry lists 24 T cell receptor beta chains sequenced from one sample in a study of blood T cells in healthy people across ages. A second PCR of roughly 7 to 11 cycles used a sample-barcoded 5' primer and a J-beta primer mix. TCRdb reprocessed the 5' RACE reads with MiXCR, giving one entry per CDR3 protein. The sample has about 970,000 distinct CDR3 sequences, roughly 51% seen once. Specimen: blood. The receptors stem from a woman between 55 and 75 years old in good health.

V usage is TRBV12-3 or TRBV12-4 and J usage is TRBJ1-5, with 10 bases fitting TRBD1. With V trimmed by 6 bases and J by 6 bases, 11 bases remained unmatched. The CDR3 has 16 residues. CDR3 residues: CASSLTGGQGSQPQHF. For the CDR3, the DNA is TGTGCCAGCAGCTTGACAGGGGGCCAGGGGTCTCAGCCCCAGCATTTT.

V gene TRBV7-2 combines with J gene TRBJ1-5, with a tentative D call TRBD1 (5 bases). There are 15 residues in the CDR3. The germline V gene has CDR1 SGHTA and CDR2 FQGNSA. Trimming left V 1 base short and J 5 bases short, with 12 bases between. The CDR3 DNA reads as TGTGCCAGCAGCTTAGAGGGTGGGGGGGATCAGCCCCAGCATTTT. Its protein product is CASSLEGGGDQPQHF.

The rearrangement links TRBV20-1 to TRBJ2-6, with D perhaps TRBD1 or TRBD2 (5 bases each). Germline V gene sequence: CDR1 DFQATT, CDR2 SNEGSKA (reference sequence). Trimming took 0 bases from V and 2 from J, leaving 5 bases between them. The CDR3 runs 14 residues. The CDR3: CSAREGAGANVLTF. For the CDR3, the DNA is TGCAGTGCTAGAGAGGGGGCTGGGGCCAACGTCCTGACTTTC.

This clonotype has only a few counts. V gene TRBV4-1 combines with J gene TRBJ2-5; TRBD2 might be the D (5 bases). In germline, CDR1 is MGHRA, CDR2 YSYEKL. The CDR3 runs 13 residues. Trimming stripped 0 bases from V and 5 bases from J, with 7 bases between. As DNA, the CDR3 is TGCGCCAGCAGCCAAGAAAGAGGGGAGACCCAGTACTTC. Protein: CASSQERGETQYF.

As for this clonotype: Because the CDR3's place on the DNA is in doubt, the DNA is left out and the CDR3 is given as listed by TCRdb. This chain's CDR3 is CASSSSGLADQETQYF. The V gene is TRBV28, the J gene TRBJ2-5; the table's D gene call, TRBD2, was not cross checked with the DNA. 16 amino acids form the CDR3, both terminal residues included. The V gene's germline CDR1 is MDHEN and CDR2 SYDVKM.

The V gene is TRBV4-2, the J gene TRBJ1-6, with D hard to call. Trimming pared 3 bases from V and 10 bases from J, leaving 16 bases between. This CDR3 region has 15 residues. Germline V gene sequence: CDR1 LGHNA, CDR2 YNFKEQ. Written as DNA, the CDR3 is TGTGCCAGCAGCCACGGGAGGAGGAACCAGTCACCCCTCCACTTT. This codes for CASSHGRRNQSPLHF.

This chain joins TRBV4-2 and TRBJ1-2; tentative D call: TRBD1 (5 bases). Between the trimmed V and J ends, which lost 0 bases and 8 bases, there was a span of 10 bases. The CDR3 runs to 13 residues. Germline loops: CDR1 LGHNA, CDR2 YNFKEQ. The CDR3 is CASSQDLGVGYTF. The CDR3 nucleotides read TGTGCCAGCAGCCAAGATCTAGGGGTGGGCTACACCTTC.

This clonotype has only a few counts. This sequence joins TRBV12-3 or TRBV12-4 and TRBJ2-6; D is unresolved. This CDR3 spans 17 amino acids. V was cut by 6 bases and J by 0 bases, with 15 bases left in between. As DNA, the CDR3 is TGTGCCAGCAGATACAGAGTTTCCTACTCTGGGGCCAACGTCCTGACTTTC. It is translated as CASRYRVSYSGANVLTF.

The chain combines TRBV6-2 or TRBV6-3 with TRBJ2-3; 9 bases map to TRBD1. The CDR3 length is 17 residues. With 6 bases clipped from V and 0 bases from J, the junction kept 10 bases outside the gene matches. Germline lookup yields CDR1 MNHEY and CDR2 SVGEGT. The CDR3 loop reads CASSPRDRDLSTDTQYF. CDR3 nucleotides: TGTGCCAGCAGCCCCCGGGACAGGGACCTAAGCACAGATACGCAGTATTTT.

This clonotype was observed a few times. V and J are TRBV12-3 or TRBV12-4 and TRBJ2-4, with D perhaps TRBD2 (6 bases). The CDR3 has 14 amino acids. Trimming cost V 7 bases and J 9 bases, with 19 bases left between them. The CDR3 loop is CASTVGGQLVIQYF. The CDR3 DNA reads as TGTGCCAGCACTGTCGGGGGTCAACTAGTCATTCAGTACTTC.

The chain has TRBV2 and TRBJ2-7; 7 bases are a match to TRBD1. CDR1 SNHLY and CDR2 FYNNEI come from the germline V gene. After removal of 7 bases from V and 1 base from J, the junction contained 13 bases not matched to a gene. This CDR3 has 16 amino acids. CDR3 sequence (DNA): TGTGCCAGCATACCTTCGCGGGCGACAGGGTCCTACGAGCAGTACTTC. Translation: CASIPSRATGSYEQYF.

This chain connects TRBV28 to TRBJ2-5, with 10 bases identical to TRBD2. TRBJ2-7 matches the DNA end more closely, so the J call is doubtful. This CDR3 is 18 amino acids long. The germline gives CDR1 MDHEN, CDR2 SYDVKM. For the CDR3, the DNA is TGTGCCAGCAGTTTTCCCCTAGCGGGGGACGTCGCGGATTACGAGCAGTACTTC. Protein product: CASSFPLAGDVADYEQYF.

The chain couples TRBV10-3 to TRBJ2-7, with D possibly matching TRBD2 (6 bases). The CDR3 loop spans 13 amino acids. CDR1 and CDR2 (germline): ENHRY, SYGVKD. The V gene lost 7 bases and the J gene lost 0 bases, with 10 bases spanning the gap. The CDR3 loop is CAINPGVSYEQYF. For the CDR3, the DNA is TGTGCCATCAACCCGGGGGTCTCCTACGAGCAGTACTTC.

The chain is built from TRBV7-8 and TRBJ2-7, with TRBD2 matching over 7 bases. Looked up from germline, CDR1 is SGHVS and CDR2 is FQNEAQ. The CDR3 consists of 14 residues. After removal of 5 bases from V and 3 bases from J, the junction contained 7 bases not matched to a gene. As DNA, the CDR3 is TGTGCCAGCAGCGCCCTGGGGGGGGACTACGAGCAGTACTTC. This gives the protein CASSALGGDYEQYF. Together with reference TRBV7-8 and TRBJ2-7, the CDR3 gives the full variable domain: GAGVSQSPRYKVAKRGQDVALRCDPISGHVSLFWYQQALGQGPEFLTYFQNEAQLDKSGLPSDRFFAERPEGSVSTLKIQRTQQEDSAVYLCASSALGGDYEQYFGPGTRLTVT.

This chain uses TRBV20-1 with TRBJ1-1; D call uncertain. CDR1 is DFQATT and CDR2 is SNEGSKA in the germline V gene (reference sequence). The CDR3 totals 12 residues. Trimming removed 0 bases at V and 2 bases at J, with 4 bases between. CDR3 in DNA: TGCAGTGCTAGAGAGTATAACACTGAAGCTTTCTTT. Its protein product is CSAREYNTEAFF.

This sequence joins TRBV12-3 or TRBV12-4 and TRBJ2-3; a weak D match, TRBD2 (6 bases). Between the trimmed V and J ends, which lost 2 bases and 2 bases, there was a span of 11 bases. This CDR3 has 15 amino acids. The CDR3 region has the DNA TGTGCCAGCAGTTTACAGGCACTAGCCACAGATACGCAGTATTTT. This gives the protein CASSLQALATDTQYF.

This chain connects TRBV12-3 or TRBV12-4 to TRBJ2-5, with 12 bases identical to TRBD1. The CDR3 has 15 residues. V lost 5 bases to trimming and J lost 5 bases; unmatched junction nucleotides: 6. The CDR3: CASSVGTGGWETQYF. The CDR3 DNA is TGTGCCAGCAGTGTCGGGACAGGGGGCTGGGAGACCCAGTACTTC.

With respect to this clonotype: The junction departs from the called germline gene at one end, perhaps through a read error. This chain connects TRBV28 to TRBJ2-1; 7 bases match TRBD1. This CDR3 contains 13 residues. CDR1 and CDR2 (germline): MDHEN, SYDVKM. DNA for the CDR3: TGCGCCAGCAGCAAAGGACAGGCTGCTGTGCAGTTCTTC. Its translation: CASSKGQAAVQFF.

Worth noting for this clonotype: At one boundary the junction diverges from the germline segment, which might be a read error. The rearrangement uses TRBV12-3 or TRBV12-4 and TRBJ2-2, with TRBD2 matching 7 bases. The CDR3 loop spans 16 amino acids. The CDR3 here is CVSSLSPRLAAGELFF. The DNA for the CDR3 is TGTGTCAGCAGTTTAAGTCCCCGACTAGCAGCCGGGGAGCTGTTTTTT.

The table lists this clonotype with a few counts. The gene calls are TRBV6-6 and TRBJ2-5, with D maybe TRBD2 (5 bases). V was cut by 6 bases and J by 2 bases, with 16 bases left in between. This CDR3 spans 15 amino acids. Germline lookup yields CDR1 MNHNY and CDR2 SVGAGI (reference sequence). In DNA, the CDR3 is TGTGCCAGCAGCCCACCGACCCCGGGGCAAGAGACCCAGTACTTC. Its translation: CASSPPTPGQETQYF.

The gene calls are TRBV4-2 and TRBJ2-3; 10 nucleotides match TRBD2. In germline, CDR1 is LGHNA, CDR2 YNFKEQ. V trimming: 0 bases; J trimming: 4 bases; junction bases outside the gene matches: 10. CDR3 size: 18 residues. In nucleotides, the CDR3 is TGTGCCAGCAGCCAAGATGTCCGGACTAGCGGACCGTCAGATACGCAGTATTTT. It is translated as CASSQDVRTSGPSDTQYF.

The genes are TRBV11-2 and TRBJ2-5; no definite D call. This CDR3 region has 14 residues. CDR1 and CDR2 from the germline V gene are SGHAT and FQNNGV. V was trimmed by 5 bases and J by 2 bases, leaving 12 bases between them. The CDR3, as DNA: TGTGCCAGCAGCCAAGCCTGGGCACAAGAGACCCAGTACTTC. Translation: CASSQAWAQETQYF.

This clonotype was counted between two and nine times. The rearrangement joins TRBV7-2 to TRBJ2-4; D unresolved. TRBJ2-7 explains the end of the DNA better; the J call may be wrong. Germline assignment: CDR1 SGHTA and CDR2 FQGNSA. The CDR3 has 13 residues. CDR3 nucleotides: TGTGCCAGCAGCTTGGGATCTTGGGGCGAGCAGTACTTC. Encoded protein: CASSLGSWGEQYF.

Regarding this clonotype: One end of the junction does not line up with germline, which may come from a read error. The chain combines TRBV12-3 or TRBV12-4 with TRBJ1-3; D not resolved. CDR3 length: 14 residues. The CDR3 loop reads CANSFKEPRNTIYF. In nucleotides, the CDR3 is TGTGCCAACAGTTTCAAGGAGCCGAGAAACACCATATATTTT.